The 26 T cell receptor beta chains given below trace back to one sample, sequenced in a study of cytomegalovirus exposure and HLA in healthy donors (dated by TCRdb to 2017 to 2019). Library generation was performed with the immunoSEQ multiplex PCR assay. For the multiplex PCR, a mixture combining 60 forward primers for TCR Vbeta segments and 13 reverse primers for TCR Jbeta segments was used. The table comes from immuneACCESS by way of TCRdb, which keeps in-frame sequences with V and J called. Part of the clones is missing from these tables; in studies checked, under half for an unresolved V gene and the rest for unknown reasons. The sample's table covers about 160,000 clones. The ten largest clonotypes hold approximately 2% of the sample. Source material: PBMCs. These TCRs come from a man aged 25 to 40 in good health and CMV-seronegative.

The chain carries TRBV7-9 and TRBJ2-7; TRBD1 agrees at 8 bases. This CDR3 comprises 15 residues. The ends lost 3 bases at V and 4 bases at J; junction bases unmatched: 8. Germline assignment: CDR1 SEHNR and CDR2 FQNEAQ (reference sequence). CDR3 DNA: TGTGCCAGCAGCTTCGGACAGGGTTTCCCTTACGAGCAGTACTTC. As protein: CASSFGQGFPYEQYF.

The V and J genes are TRBV2 and TRBJ2-5; maybe TRBD1 (7 bases). This CDR3 is 15 amino acids long. Trimming stripped 4 bases from V and 7 bases from J, with 19 bases between. Germline V gives CDR1 SNHLY, CDR2 FYNNEI. The CDR3 protein is CASSGWEGQGGTQYF. The CDR3 DNA follows: TGTGCCAGCAGTGGATGGGAAGGCCAGGGGGGGACCCAGTACTTC.

The rearrangement links TRBV19 to TRBJ2-7; TRBD2 matches at 12 bases. The V gene's germline CDR1 is LNHDA and CDR2 SQIVND (reference sequence). The CDR3 is 16 residues long. V dropped 4 bases and J dropped 0; count of bases not matched to a gene: 4. The CDR3 is CASSTATSGSSYEQYF. CDR3 nucleotides: TGTGCCAGTAGTACTGCGACTAGCGGGAGCTCCTACGAGCAGTACTTC.

The chain combines TRBV7-2 with TRBJ2-7; D remains ambiguous. From germline, CDR1 is SGHTA and CDR2 FQGNSA. Trimming stripped 1 base from V and 3 bases from J, with 7 bases between. This CDR3 is built from 13 residues. The CDR3 is CASSLEILYEQYF. CDR3 DNA: TGTGCCAGCAGCTTAGAAATCCTCTACGAGCAGTACTTC. The whole variable domain, filled in from reference TRBV7-2 and TRBJ2-7, reads GAGVSQSPSNKVTEKGKDVELRCDPISGHTALYWYRQSLGQGLEFLIYFQGNSAPDKSGLPSDRFSAERTGGSVSTLTIQRTQQEDSAVYLCASSLEILYEQYFGPGTRLTVT.

CDR3 loop: CSVIQGAPGGYTF. The CDR3 DNA reads TGCAGCGTCATACAGGGGGCGCCGGGTGGCTACACCTTC. This chain connects TRBV29-1 to TRBJ1-2; 9 bases line up with TRBD1. The CDR3 length is 13 residues. Germline V gene data show CDR1 as SQVTM and CDR2 as ANQGSEA. The V segment lost 6 bases and the J segment 7 bases; nucleotides outside the gene matches: 9.

J is TRBJ2-7 and V is TRBV5-1; 8 bases line up with TRBD1. The CDR3 spans 16 residues. CDR1 is SGHRS, CDR2 YFSETQ, per germline. Unmatched junction bases numbered 9, after V lost 4 bases and J lost 0 bases. The CDR3 region has the DNA TGCGCCAGCAGCAACGCCGGGGACAGGATCTCCTACGAGCAGTACTTC. Amino acids: CASSNAGDRISYEQYF. The complete variable domain, with remaining parts taken from reference TRBV5-1 and TRBJ2-7, reads KAGVTQTPRYLIKTRGQQVTLSCSPISGHRSVSWYQQTPGQGLQFLFEYFSETQRNKGNFPGRFSGRQFSNSRSEMNVSTLELGDSALYLCASSNAGDRISYEQYFGPGTRLTVT.

The gene calls are TRBV25-1 and TRBJ1-1, with D tentatively TRBD1 (5 bases). V lost 6 bases to trimming and J lost 4 bases, with 21 bases between them. Germline V gene data show CDR1 as MGHDK and CDR2 as SYGVNS. There are 16 residues in the CDR3. The CDR3 loop is CASRDPTRDFSTEAFF. The CDR3 DNA follows: TGTGCCAGCAGGGATCCGACCAGGGATTTTAGCACTGAAGCTTTCTTT.

The chain is built from TRBV5-4 and TRBJ2-1, with 8 positions matching TRBD2. The germline V gene encodes CDR1 SGHNT and CDR2 YYREEE (reference sequence). The V segment lost 4 bases and the J segment 1 base; nucleotides outside the gene matches: 13. The CDR3 loop spans 18 amino acids. This CDR3 is CASSRGGAGVLSYNEQFF. DNA for the CDR3: TGTGCCAGCAGCCGGGGGGGAGCGGGAGTTTTATCCTACAATGAGCAGTTCTTC.

CDR3 sequence: CASRSGTGDRNTEAFF. CDR3 coding DNA: TGCGCCAGCAGGTCCGGGACAGGGGATAGGAACACTGAAGCTTTCTTT. The chain joins TRBV5-1 to TRBJ1-1; 10 positions match TRBD1. The V gene's germline CDR1 is SGHRS and CDR2 YFSETQ. V gave up 5 bases and J gave up 1 base; unmatched junction bases: 8. The CDR3 has 16 residues.

The gene calls are TRBV30 and TRBJ2-1; a weak D match, TRBD1 (7 bases). This CDR3 is 18 amino acids long. Deletions cut 0 bases from V and 4 bases from J, with 22 bases between. The germline gives CDR1 GTSNPN, CDR2 SVGIG (reference sequence). Written as DNA, the CDR3 is TGTGCCTGGAGTGTATGGGGGCGGGGACAGCTAAAATACAATGAGCAGTTCTTC. Amino acid sequence: CAWSVWGRGQLKYNEQFF.

The chain joins TRBV7-9 to TRBJ2-3; a possible D gene is TRBD1 (6 bases). Germline V gene data show CDR1 as SEHNR and CDR2 as FQNEAQ (reference sequence). The V and J ends lost 5 bases and 4 bases respectively, with 13 bases between them. The CDR3 totals 14 residues. The CDR3 region has the DNA TGTGCCAGCAGCCTAACAGGGTTCCCAGATACGCAGTATTTT. Encoded protein: CASSLTGFPDTQYF. The full variable domain, completed using reference TRBV7-9 and TRBJ2-3, is DTGVSQNPRHKITKRGQNVTFRCDPISEHNRLYWYRQTLGQGPEFLTYFQNEAQLEKSRLLSDRFSAERPKGSFSTLEIQRTEQGDSAMYLCASSLTGFPDTQYFGPGTRLTVL.

The chain recombines TRBV27 with TRBJ1-4, with D perhaps matching TRBD1 (5 bases). V lost 5 bases to trimming and J lost 3 bases, with 16 bases between them. There are 16 residues in the CDR3. CDR1 is MNHEY, CDR2 SMNVEV, per germline (reference sequence). The CDR3 bases are TGTGCCAGCAGTCCCCTTATCCAGGGCCCTAATGAAAAACTGTTTTTT. Translated: CASSPLIQGPNEKLFF.

This chain connects TRBV18 to TRBJ1-1; TRBD1 might be the D (5 bases). There are 14 residues in the CDR3. The V and J ends lost 3 bases and 1 base respectively, with 9 bases between them. Germline CDR1 reads KGHSH; CDR2 reads LQKENI. CDR3 coding DNA: TGTGCCAGCTCACCGGGACTGCAGAACACTGAAGCTTTCTTT. This sequence encodes CASSPGLQNTEAFF. The full variable domain, rest sourced from reference TRBV18 and TRBJ1-1, is NAGVMQNPRHLVRRRGQEARLRCSPMKGHSHVYWYRQLPEEGLKFMVYLQKENIIDESGMPKERFSAEFPKEGPSILRIQQVVRGDSAAYFCASSPGLQNTEAFFGQGTRLTVV.

This chain joins TRBV5-1 and TRBJ1-2, with no clear D. Germline CDR1 reads SGHRS; CDR2 reads YFSETQ. V lost 4 bases, J lost 1 base, and 8 bases lay in between. The CDR3 is made up of 13 amino acids. CDR3 DNA sequence: TGCGCCAGCAGCCCAGACAATAACTATGGCTACACCTTC. This gives the protein CASSPDNNYGYTF.

The chain is built from TRBV5-1 and TRBJ1-1, with 10 bases aligning to TRBD1. The V segment lost 5 bases and the J segment 8 bases; nucleotides outside the gene matches: 6. Germline CDR1 and CDR2: SGHRS and YFSETQ. CDR3 length: 13 residues. As DNA, the CDR3 is TGCGCCAGCAGGACAGGGGGCGGGTCAGAAGCTTTCTTT. This translates into CASRTGGGSEAFF.

V and J are TRBV5-1 and TRBJ2-3; D may be TRBD2 (6 bases). The V gene's germline CDR1 is SGHRS and CDR2 YFSETQ. V lost 0 bases to trimming and J lost 1 base, with 12 bases between them. There are 16 residues in the CDR3. As DNA, the CDR3 is TGCGCCAGCAGCTTGGACCTGCGGGGACGCACAGATACGCAGTATTTT. Its translation: CASSLDLRGRTDTQYF. Together with reference TRBV5-1 and TRBJ2-3, the CDR3 gives the full variable domain: KAGVTQTPRYLIKTRGQQVTLSCSPISGHRSVSWYQQTPGQGLQFLFEYFSETQRNKGNFPGRFSGRQFSNSRSEMNVSTLELGDSALYLCASSLDLRGRTDTQYFGPGTRLTVL.

The V call is TRBV6-4, the J call TRBJ1-2; D uncertain. The CDR3 covers 15 residues. V was pared by 3 bases and J by 8 bases, with 19 bases between. Germline CDR1 reads MRHNA; CDR2 reads SNTAGT. In nucleotides, the CDR3 is TGTGCCAGCAGTGATAATGGACCGGGAACTACCGGCTACACCTTC. Protein sequence: CASSDNGPGTTGYTF.

The chain carries TRBV5-1 and TRBJ2-5; 8 bases agree with TRBD2. This CDR3 is built from 16 residues. Looked up from germline, CDR1 is SGHRS and CDR2 is YFSETQ. V lost 6 bases to trimming and J lost 2 bases; unmatched junction nucleotides: 12. CDR3 in amino acids: CASTQLPLAGQETQYF. DNA for the CDR3: TGCGCCAGCACCCAACTGCCTCTAGCGGGTCAAGAGACCCAGTACTTC.

The rearrangement joins TRBV27 to TRBJ2-3, with D unclear. Trimming cost V 3 bases and J 4 bases, with 8 bases left between them. This CDR3 spans 13 amino acids. Germline CDR1 and CDR2: MNHEY and SMNVEV (reference sequence). The CDR3 DNA reads TGTGCCAGCAGTTTTACTTACGCAGATACGCAGTATTTT. This gives the protein CASSFTYADTQYF.

The chain is built from TRBV7-7 and TRBJ2-5, with 12 nucleotides matching TRBD1. The length of the CDR3 is 15 residues. Germline loops: CDR1 SSHAT, CDR2 FNYEAQ (reference sequence). V dropped 3 bases and J dropped 5; count of bases not matched to a gene: 4. The CDR3 region has the DNA TGTGCCAGCAGCTTGGGGACAGGGGGCTCTGAGACCCAGTACTTC. This translates into CASSLGTGGSETQYF.

The J gene is TRBJ2-3, the V gene TRBV7-8, with 9 nucleotides matching TRBD2. Germline loops: CDR1 SGHVS, CDR2 FQNEAQ. V was clipped by 7 bases and J by 2 bases; unmatched bases: 10. This CDR3 spans 16 amino acids. The CDR3 sequence: CASTKSGRINTDTQYF. The CDR3 DNA follows: TGTGCCAGCACCAAGAGCGGGAGGATAAACACAGATACGCAGTATTTT.

The chain recombines TRBV18 with TRBJ1-1; 12 bases line up with TRBD1. Looked up from germline, CDR1 is KGHSH and CDR2 is LQKENI. CDR3 length equals 13 residues. V was pared by 7 bases and J by 11 bases, with 8 bases of the junction left unmatched. The CDR3 region has the DNA TGTGCCAGCTTGACCGGGACAGGGGGCAGGGCTTTCTTT. Its translation is CASLTGTGGRAFF.

This chain connects TRBV5-1 to TRBJ1-1; a possible D gene is TRBD1 (5 bases). V was clipped by 1 base and J by 2 bases, with 9 bases between them. CDR3 length equals 14 residues. CDR1 is SGHRS and CDR2 is YFSETQ in the germline V gene. The CDR3 reads CASSLQGSNTEAFF. For the CDR3, the DNA is TGCGCCAGCAGCTTGCAGGGAAGTAACACTGAAGCTTTCTTT.

The gene calls are TRBV29-1 and TRBJ2-7; D is unresolved. The CDR3 has 14 amino acids. Trimming removed 4 bases at V and 4 bases at J, with 17 bases between. In germline, CDR1 is SQVTM, CDR2 ANQGSEA. DNA for the CDR3: TGCAGCGTTGTGGGCCTCCTAAACGGATACGAGCAGTACTTC. It is translated as CSVVGLLNGYEQYF.

The CDR3 here is CASSPPLLAGGRGEQFF. The CDR3 coding sequence is TGTGCCAGCTCACCACCCCTACTAGCGGGAGGGCGAGGTGAGCAGTTCTTC. The chain is built from TRBV18 and TRBJ2-1; 13 bases match TRBD2. This CDR3 spans 17 amino acids. V was clipped by 0 bases and J by 9 bases; unmatched bases: 8. Germline CDR1 reads KGHSH; CDR2 reads LQKENI.

The chain uses TRBV7-7 and TRBJ2-1, with TRBD2 identical over 12 bases. The CDR3 has 15 residues. CDR1 and CDR2 (germline): SSHAT, FNYEAQ (reference sequence). Trimming at V came to 5 bases and at J to 4 bases, leaving 3 bases not matched to a gene. CDR3 loop: CASSQLAGGYNEQFF. The CDR3 DNA is TGTGCCAGCAGCCAACTAGCGGGAGGTTACAATGAGCAGTTCTTC.